This is a list of T cell receptor beta chains from one sample in a study of blood T cell repertoires in COVID-19. Method: immunoSEQ multiplex PCR; TCRdb's copy keeps in-frame clones and lacks some. The sample yields about 300,000 clones, around 87% seen once. Sequencing was performed on peripheral blood. The receptors come from a man aged 70-80 years with acute or convalescent COVID-19. CDR3s include the opening cysteine and the closing phenylalanine or tryptophan. The order of the fields is clone size, D gene, J gene, V gene, CDR3 protein, CDR3 DNA. A D gene is named only where the DNA matches it firmly. Rows give clone size only sometimes, using once, few, many, or a class for an expanded clone.

clone_size: NA; d_call: TRBD1; j_call: TRBJ1-1; v_call: TRBV9; cdr3_aa: CASRGQSNTEAFF; cdr3_nt: TGTGCCAGCAGGGGACAGTCGAACACTGAAGCTTTCTTT
clone_size: NA; d_call: TRBD2; j_call: TRBJ2-1; v_call: TRBV6-2/TRBV6-3; cdr3_aa: CASSYSPPSGGIYNEQFF; cdr3_nt: TGTGCCAGCAGTTACTCTCCCCCCAGCGGGGGGATATACAATGAGCAGTTCTTC
clone_size: NA; d_call: TRBD2; j_call: TRBJ2-1; v_call: TRBV28; cdr3_aa: CASIPTSGRHNEQFF; cdr3_nt: TGTGCCAGCATTCCAACTAGCGGGAGGCACAATGAGCAGTTCTTC
clone_size: NA; d_call: NA; j_call: TRBJ1-5; v_call: TRBV11-2; cdr3_aa: CASSPGSYSNQPQHF; cdr3_nt: TGTGCCAGCAGCCCCGGGAGCTATAGCAATCAGCCCCAGCATTTT
clone_size: NA; d_call: TRBD2; j_call: TRBJ2-1; v_call: TRBV5-1; cdr3_aa: CASSTGGAYNEQFF; cdr3_nt: TGCGCCAGCTCAACGGGGGGGGCGTACAATGAGCAGTTCTTC
clone_size: NA; d_call: NA; j_call: TRBJ1-3; v_call: TRBV7-2; cdr3_aa: CASSLERRNTIYF; cdr3_nt: TGTGCCAGCAGCTTAGAGAGAAGAAACACCATATATTTT
clone_size: NA; d_call: TRBD1; j_call: TRBJ1-1; v_call: TRBV19; cdr3_aa: CASRWGQGGTEAFF; cdr3_nt: TGTGCCAGTAGATGGGGGCAGGGGGGAACTGAAGCTTTCTTT
clone_size: few; d_call: TRBD1; j_call: TRBJ1-5; v_call: TRBV7-9; cdr3_aa: CASSLGRQGRGQPQHF; cdr3_nt: TGTGCCAGCAGCTTAGGGCGACAGGGAAGAGGTCAGCCCCAGCATTTT
clone_size: NA; d_call: NA; j_call: TRBJ1-2; v_call: TRBV19; cdr3_aa: CATKLGQGNYGYTF; cdr3_nt: TGTGCCACCAAGCTGGGTCAGGGGAACTATGGCTACACCTTC
clone_size: NA; d_call: TRBD1; j_call: TRBJ1-2; v_call: TRBV6-2/TRBV6-3; cdr3_aa: CASSLADRGLGYTF; cdr3_nt: TGTGCCAGCAGTTTGGCTGACAGGGGGCTCGGCTACACCTTC
clone_size: NA; d_call: TRBD1; j_call: TRBJ1-3; v_call: TRBV19; cdr3_aa: CASSVTGGSGNTIYF; cdr3_nt: TGTGCCAGTAGTGTCACAGGGGGCTCTGGAAACACCATATATTTT
clone_size: few; d_call: NA; j_call: TRBJ1-2; v_call: TRBV11-2; cdr3_aa: CASSLDLATRGYTF; cdr3_nt: TGTGCCAGCAGCTTAGATCTTGCGACAAGAGGCTACACCTTC
clone_size: NA; d_call: NA; j_call: TRBJ1-6; v_call: TRBV6-5; cdr3_aa: CASRRLEYNSPLHF; cdr3_nt: TGTGCCAGCAGACGGTTAGAATATAATTCACCCCTCCACTTT
clone_size: NA; d_call: TRBD1; j_call: TRBJ2-5; v_call: TRBV7-9; cdr3_aa: CASSDRVEETQYF; cdr3_nt: TGTGCCAGCAGTGACAGGGTGGAGGAGACCCAGTACTTC
clone_size: NA; d_call: NA; j_call: TRBJ1-4; v_call: TRBV10-2; cdr3_aa: CASRKGGQGTNEKLFF; cdr3_nt: TGCGCCAGCAGGAAGGGGGGGCAGGGGACTAATGAAAAACTGTTTTTT
clone_size: NA; d_call: TRBD2; j_call: TRBJ2-3; v_call: TRBV7-9; cdr3_aa: CASSGTSGGNTDTQYF; cdr3_nt: TGTGCCAGCAGCGGGACTAGCGGGGGGAACACAGATACGCAGTATTTT
clone_size: NA; d_call: NA; j_call: TRBJ2-7; v_call: TRBV6-5; cdr3_aa: CASSYSPNSYEQYF; cdr3_nt: TGTGCCAGCAGTTACTCTCCTAACTCCTACGAGCAGTACTTC
clone_size: NA; d_call: TRBD1; j_call: TRBJ2-1; v_call: TRBV29-1; cdr3_aa: CSVGGGQGGYNEQFF; cdr3_nt: TGCAGCGTTGGCGGAGGACAGGGGGGATACAATGAGCAGTTCTTC
clone_size: NA; d_call: NA; j_call: TRBJ1-2; v_call: TRBV10-3; cdr3_aa: CAISASRGIGGYTF; cdr3_nt: TGTGCCATCAGTGCTAGCAGGGGAATAGGTGGCTACACCTTC
clone_size: NA; d_call: NA; j_call: TRBJ1-1; v_call: TRBV7-9; cdr3_aa: CASSSTRNTEAFF; cdr3_nt: TGTGCCAGCAGCTCAACAAGGAACACTGAAGCTTTCTTT
clone_size: few; d_call: TRBD2; j_call: TRBJ2-2; v_call: TRBV28; cdr3_aa: CASSRGLAGGNTGELFF; cdr3_nt: TGTGCCAGCAGCCGGGGACTAGCGGGAGGGAACACCGGGGAGCTGTTTTTT
clone_size: NA; d_call: NA; j_call: TRBJ2-5; v_call: TRBV7-2; cdr3_aa: CASSLSASQETQYF; cdr3_nt: TGTGCCAGCAGCTTATCCGCCAGTCAAGAGACCCAGTACTTC
clone_size: NA; d_call: NA; j_call: TRBJ2-2; v_call: TRBV4-3; cdr3_aa: CASSQETVSQINTGELFF; cdr3_nt: TGCGCCAGCAGCCAAGAGACGGTTTCACAGATCAACACCGGGGAGCTGTTTTTT
clone_size: NA; d_call: TRBD1; j_call: TRBJ1-4; v_call: TRBV4-1; cdr3_aa: CASSRQGATTNEKLFF; cdr3_nt: TGCGCCAGCAGCCGACAGGGGGCAACGACTAATGAAAAACTGTTTTTT
clone_size: once; d_call: NA; j_call: TRBJ1-4; v_call: TRBV30; cdr3_aa: CAWSAGGNEKLFF; cdr3_nt: TGTGCCTGGAGCGCAGGAGGTAATGAAAAACTGTTTTTT
clone_size: NA; d_call: TRBD1; j_call: TRBJ2-5; v_call: TRBV7-7; cdr3_aa: CASSPTGARQETQYF; cdr3_nt: TGTGCCAGCAGCCCAACAGGGGCCCGACAAGAGACCCAGTACTTC
clone_size: NA; d_call: TRBD2; j_call: TRBJ2-7; v_call: TRBV20-1; cdr3_aa: CSASRAGGPYEQYF; cdr3_nt: TGCAGTGCTAGTAGAGCGGGAGGACCCTACGAGCAGTACTTC
clone_size: NA; d_call: NA; j_call: TRBJ1-1; v_call: TRBV2; cdr3_aa: CASRLDGGNTEAFF; cdr3_nt: TGTGCCAGCAGGTTGGACGGGGGGAACACTGAAGCTTTCTTT
clone_size: NA; d_call: TRBD1; j_call: TRBJ1-2; v_call: TRBV5-4; cdr3_aa: CASRVGQGRNYGYTF; cdr3_nt: TGTGCCAGCAGGGTTGGACAGGGCCGTAACTATGGCTACACCTTC
clone_size: NA; d_call: TRBD2; j_call: TRBJ2-1; v_call: TRBV15; cdr3_aa: CATSRPPPGLVINEQFF; cdr3_nt: TGTGCCACCAGCAGACCCCCACCGGGACTAGTTATCAATGAGCAGTTCTTC
clone_size: NA; d_call: NA; j_call: TRBJ1-1; v_call: TRBV2; cdr3_aa: CASSELAGNTEAFF; cdr3_nt: TGTGCCAGCAGTGAATTGGCAGGGAACACTGAAGCTTTCTTT
clone_size: NA; d_call: TRBD1; j_call: TRBJ1-1; v_call: TRBV29-1; cdr3_aa: CSAATGGADTEAFF; cdr3_nt: TGCAGCGCCGCAACAGGGGGGGCCGACACTGAAGCTTTCTTT
clone_size: NA; d_call: NA; j_call: TRBJ2-1; v_call: TRBV6-2/TRBV6-3; cdr3_aa: CASSYNRASYNEQFF; cdr3_nt: TGTGCCAGCAGTTACAACAGGGCTTCCTACAATGAGCAGTTCTTC
clone_size: NA; d_call: NA; j_call: TRBJ1-5; v_call: TRBV4-3; cdr3_aa: CASSQELGSYSNQPQHF; cdr3_nt: TGCGCCAGCAGCCAAGAACTGGGGAGTTATAGCAATCAGCCCCAGCATTTT
clone_size: NA; d_call: NA; j_call: TRBJ2-7; v_call: TRBV20-1; cdr3_aa: CSASSSTHFSYEQYF; cdr3_nt: TGCAGTGCTAGTTCTAGCACTCACTTTTCCTACGAGCAGTACTTC
clone_size: NA; d_call: NA; j_call: TRBJ2-1; v_call: TRBV3-1/TRBV3-2; cdr3_aa: CASSQVSGEQFF; cdr3_nt: TGTGCCAGCAGCCAAGTTTCCGGGGAGCAGTTCTTC
clone_size: NA; d_call: TRBD2; j_call: TRBJ2-3; v_call: TRBV9; cdr3_aa: CASSVAASGGATDTQYF; cdr3_nt: TGTGCCAGCAGCGTAGCGGCTAGCGGGGGGGCAACAGATACGCAGTATTTT
clone_size: NA; d_call: NA; j_call: TRBJ2-3; v_call: TRBV7-3; cdr3_aa: CASSLGVNSMADTQYF; cdr3_nt: TGTGCCAGCAGCTTAGGTGTTAATAGTATGGCAGATACGCAGTATTTT
clone_size: NA; d_call: TRBD2; j_call: TRBJ2-1; v_call: TRBV6-2/TRBV6-3; cdr3_aa: CASSLAGGGDEQFF; cdr3_nt: TGTGCCAGCAGTCTAGCGGGAGGTGGGGATGAGCAGTTCTTC
clone_size: NA; d_call: NA; j_call: TRBJ2-5; v_call: TRBV18; cdr3_aa: CASSQEAPSGETQYF; cdr3_nt: TGTGCCAGCTCTCAAGAAGCTCCTAGTGGAGAGACCCAGTACTTC
clone_size: NA; d_call: NA; j_call: TRBJ2-4; v_call: TRBV30; cdr3_aa: CAGPGGVTNIQYF; cdr3_nt: TGTGCCGGCCCGGGCGGGGTCACAAACATTCAGTACTTC
clone_size: NA; d_call: NA; j_call: TRBJ2-3; v_call: TRBV5-5; cdr3_aa: CASSLAVQGLGTDTQYF; cdr3_nt: TGTGCCAGCAGCTTGGCCGTGCAGGGTCTAGGGACAGATACGCAGTATTTT
clone_size: NA; d_call: TRBD1; j_call: TRBJ1-1; v_call: TRBV7-2; cdr3_aa: CASSSSRTGGNTEAFF; cdr3_nt: TGTGCCAGCAGCTCAAGCAGGACAGGGGGGAACACTGAAGCTTTCTTT
clone_size: NA; d_call: NA; j_call: TRBJ1-1; v_call: TRBV9; cdr3_aa: CASSVGLSDTEAFF; cdr3_nt: TGTGCCAGCAGCGTAGGACTTTCGGACACTGAAGCTTTCTTT
clone_size: NA; d_call: TRBD2; j_call: TRBJ2-6; v_call: TRBV2; cdr3_aa: CASSVHASGGTSGANVLTF; cdr3_nt: TGTGCCAGCAGTGTACACGCTAGCGGGGGCACCTCTGGGGCCAACGTCCTGACTTTC
clone_size: NA; d_call: TRBD1; j_call: TRBJ1-2; v_call: TRBV18; cdr3_aa: CASSPTGAENYGYTF; cdr3_nt: TGTGCCAGCTCACCAACAGGGGCCGAGAACTATGGCTACACCTTC
clone_size: NA; d_call: NA; j_call: TRBJ1-6; v_call: TRBV2; cdr3_aa: CASIHRGEVNSPLHF; cdr3_nt: TGTGCCAGCATTCATCGGGGAGAAGTCAATTCACCCCTCCACTTT
clone_size: NA; d_call: TRBD1; j_call: TRBJ2-7; v_call: TRBV6-5; cdr3_aa: CASRRQGRDEQYF; cdr3_nt: TGTGCCAGCAGAAGACAGGGGCGAGACGAGCAGTACTTC
clone_size: NA; d_call: NA; j_call: TRBJ1-1; v_call: TRBV5-4; cdr3_aa: CASSSPTAGNTEAFF; cdr3_nt: TGTGCCAGCAGCTCACCGACAGCAGGGAACACTGAAGCTTTCTTT
clone_size: NA; d_call: NA; j_call: TRBJ2-2; v_call: TRBV24-1; cdr3_aa: CATSGQSGELFF; cdr3_nt: TGTGCCACCAGTGGACAGAGTGGGGAGCTGTTTTTT
clone_size: NA; d_call: NA; j_call: TRBJ2-7; v_call: TRBV15; cdr3_aa: CATSRDPGYEQYF; cdr3_nt: TGTGCCACCAGCAGAGACCCGGGTTACGAGCAGTACTTC
clone_size: few; d_call: NA; j_call: TRBJ2-7; v_call: TRBV19; cdr3_aa: CASSPRLISSYEQYF; cdr3_nt: TGTGCCAGTAGTCCCAGACTCATTAGCTCCTACGAGCAGTACTTC
clone_size: NA; d_call: NA; j_call: TRBJ2-3; v_call: TRBV7-2; cdr3_aa: CASSSLGAFGDTQYF; cdr3_nt: TGTGCCAGCAGCTCCCTTGGGGCGTTCGGAGATACGCAGTATTTT
clone_size: NA; d_call: NA; j_call: TRBJ2-7; v_call: TRBV5-8; cdr3_aa: CASSLDLVIRREQYF; cdr3_nt: TGTGCCAGCAGCTTGGATCTAGTCATCCGTCGCGAGCAGTACTTC
clone_size: few; d_call: NA; j_call: TRBJ2-1; v_call: TRBV2; cdr3_aa: CASSFLRGGGSYNEQFF; cdr3_nt: TGTGCCAGCAGTTTCTTGCGTGGCGGAGGCTCCTACAATGAGCAGTTCTTC
clone_size: NA; d_call: NA; j_call: TRBJ1-1; v_call: TRBV9; cdr3_aa: CASSPRAMNTEAFF; cdr3_nt: TGTGCCAGCAGCCCCCGAGCTATGAACACTGAAGCTTTCTTT
clone_size: NA; d_call: NA; j_call: TRBJ2-2; v_call: TRBV7-2; cdr3_aa: CASSSHRNTGELFF; cdr3_nt: TGTGCCAGCAGCTCTCACAGGAACACCGGGGAGCTGTTTTTT
clone_size: once; d_call: NA; j_call: TRBJ1-6; v_call: TRBV5-6; cdr3_aa: CASSPTTGRGATLHF; cdr3_nt: TGTGCCAGCAGCCCTACAACAGGCCGGGGGGCCACCCTCCACTTT
clone_size: few; d_call: NA; j_call: TRBJ2-7; v_call: TRBV28; cdr3_aa: CASRGGASYEQYF; cdr3_nt: TGTGCCAGCCGTGGAGGGGCTTCCTACGAGCAGTACTTC
clone_size: few; d_call: TRBD1; j_call: TRBJ2-1; v_call: TRBV3-1/TRBV3-2; cdr3_aa: CASSQVPGQLVNEQFF; cdr3_nt: TGTGCCAGCAGCCAAGTGCCGGGACAGTTAGTCAATGAGCAGTTCTTC